This T cell receptor beta chain was recorded in a study of T cells in Graves' hyperthyroidism and ophthalmopathy. The V and J ends lost 7 bases and 9 bases respectively, with 10 bases between them. The CDR3 is 11 amino acids. The sample holds many counts of this clonotype. Antigen: not known. General study points: Most thyroid clonotypes expanded above 0.001 appeared in blood too.

Amplified TCR beta CDR3 regions derived from RNA transcripts. Using the HTBI primer set, a first-round RT-PCR was run on the TCR CDR3. Each CDR3 protein is one row after TCRdb ran MiXCR on the multiplex PCR reads. This table holds under 400,000 distinct CDR3 sequences, 15% to 18% found once. V and J are TRBV12-3 or TRBV12-4 and TRBJ2-1, with D possibly matching TRBD1 (6 bases). Sample: blood. The receptor was isolated from a woman aged 18 to 35 with Graves' hyperthyroidism that later progressed to Graves' ophthalmopathy. CDR3 in DNA: TGTGCCAGCACCACCAGGGGTGAGCAGTTCTTC. Translating it yields CASTTRGEQFF.